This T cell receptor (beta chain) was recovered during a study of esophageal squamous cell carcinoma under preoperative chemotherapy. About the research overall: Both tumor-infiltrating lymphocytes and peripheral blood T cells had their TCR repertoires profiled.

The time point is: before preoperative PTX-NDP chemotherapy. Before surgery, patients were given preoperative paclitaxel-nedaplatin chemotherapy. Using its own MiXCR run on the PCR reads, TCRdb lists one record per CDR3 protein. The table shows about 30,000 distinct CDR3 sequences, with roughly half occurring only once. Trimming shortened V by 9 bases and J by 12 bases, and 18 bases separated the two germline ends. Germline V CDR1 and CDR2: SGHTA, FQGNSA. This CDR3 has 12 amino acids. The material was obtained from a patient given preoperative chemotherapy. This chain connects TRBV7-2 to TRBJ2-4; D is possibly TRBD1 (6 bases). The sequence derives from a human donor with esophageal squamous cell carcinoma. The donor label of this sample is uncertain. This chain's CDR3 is CARGRDEGGQYF. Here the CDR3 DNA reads TGTGCCAGGGGCCGTGATGAAGGGGGTCAGTACTTC.